The T cell receptor (beta chain) under discussion was sequenced for a study of cytomegalovirus exposure and HLA in healthy donors. Study-wide results and limits: Most TCR sequences showed up rarely, but some public TCRs showed up in many donors.

Assay used: immunoSEQ multiplex PCR; TCRdb lists only in-frame clones, some missing. The repertoire consists of some 170,000 clones, with 87% occurring once and the leading ten covering approximately 1.5%. About this clone: The antigen is undetermined.

The CDR3 sequence is 12 residues long. The V gene's germline CDR1 is SGHAT and CDR2 FQNNGV. Trimming pared 1 base from V and 3 bases from J, leaving 4 bases between. This chain uses TRBV11-2 with TRBJ2-7; no clear D gene. The sample consisted of PBMCs. The clonotype comes from a woman aged 25 to 45 in good health and CMV-seronegative. CDR3 coding DNA: TGTGCCAGCAGCTTAGTCGGCTACGAGCAGTACTTC. Residues: CASSLVGYEQYF.